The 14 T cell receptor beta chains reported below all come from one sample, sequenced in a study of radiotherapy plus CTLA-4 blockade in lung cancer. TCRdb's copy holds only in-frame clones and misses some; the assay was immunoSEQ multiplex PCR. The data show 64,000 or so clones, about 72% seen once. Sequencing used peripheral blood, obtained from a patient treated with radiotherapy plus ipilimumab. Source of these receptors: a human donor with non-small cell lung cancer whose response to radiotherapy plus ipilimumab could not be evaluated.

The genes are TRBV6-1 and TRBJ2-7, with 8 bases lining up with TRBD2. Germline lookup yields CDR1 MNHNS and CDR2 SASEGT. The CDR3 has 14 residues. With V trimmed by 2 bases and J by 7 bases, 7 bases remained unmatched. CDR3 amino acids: CASSEWVGTREQYF. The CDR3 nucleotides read TGTGCCAGCAGTGAATGGGTGGGGACTAGGGAGCAGTACTTC.

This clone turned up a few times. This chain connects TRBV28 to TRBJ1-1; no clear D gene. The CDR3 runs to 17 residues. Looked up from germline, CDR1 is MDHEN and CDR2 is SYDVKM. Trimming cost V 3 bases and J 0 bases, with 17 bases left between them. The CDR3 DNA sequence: TGTGCCAGCAGTTTTCATCCAGGTGGAGGGATGAACACTGAAGCTTTCTTT. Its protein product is CASSFHPGGGMNTEAFF.

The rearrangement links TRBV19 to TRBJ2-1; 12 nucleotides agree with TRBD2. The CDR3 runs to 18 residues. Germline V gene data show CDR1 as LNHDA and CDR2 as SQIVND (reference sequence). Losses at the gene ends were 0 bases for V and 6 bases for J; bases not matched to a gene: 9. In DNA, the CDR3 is TGTGCCAGTAGTATAGACCTCCCCCTAGCGGGGGGGGCCAATGAGCAGTTCTTC. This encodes CASSIDLPLAGGANEQFF.

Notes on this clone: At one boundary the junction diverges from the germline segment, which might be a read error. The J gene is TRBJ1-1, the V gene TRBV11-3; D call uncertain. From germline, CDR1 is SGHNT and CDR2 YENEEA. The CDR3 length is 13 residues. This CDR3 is CASSGRENTEASF. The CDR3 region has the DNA TGTGCCAGCAGCGGGAGGGAGAACACTGAAGCTTCCTTT.

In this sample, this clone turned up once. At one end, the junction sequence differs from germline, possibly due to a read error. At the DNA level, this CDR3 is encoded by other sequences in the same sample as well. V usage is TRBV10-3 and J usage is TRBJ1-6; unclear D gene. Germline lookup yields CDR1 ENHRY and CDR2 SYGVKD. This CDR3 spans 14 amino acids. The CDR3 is CAIALSSYNSPLHF. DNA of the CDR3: TGTGCCATCGCCCTGAGCTCCTATAATTCCCCCCTCCACTTT.

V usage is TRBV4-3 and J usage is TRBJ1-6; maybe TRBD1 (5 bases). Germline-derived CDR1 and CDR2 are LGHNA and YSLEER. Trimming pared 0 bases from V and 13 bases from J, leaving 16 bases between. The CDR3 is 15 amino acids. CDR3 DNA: TGCGCCAGCAGCCAAGAATCCGGGGGATTTGATCCCCTCCACTTT. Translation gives CASSQESGGFDPLHF.

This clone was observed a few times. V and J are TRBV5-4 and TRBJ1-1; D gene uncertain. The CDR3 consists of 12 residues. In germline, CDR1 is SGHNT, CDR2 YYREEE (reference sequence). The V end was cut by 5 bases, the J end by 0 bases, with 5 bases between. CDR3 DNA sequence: TGTGCCAGCAGGGCCTTGAACACTGAAGCTTTCTTT. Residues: CASRALNTEAFF.

This CDR3 reads CASSPSRTDTQYF. The CDR3 DNA reads TGTGCCAGCAGTCCATCGAGAACTGATACGCAGTATTTT. This chain connects TRBV27 to TRBJ2-3; D uncertain. Germline-derived CDR1 and CDR2 are MNHEY and SMNVEV (reference sequence). The CDR3 covers 13 residues. V shed 5 bases and J shed 6 bases, with 12 bases lying between them.

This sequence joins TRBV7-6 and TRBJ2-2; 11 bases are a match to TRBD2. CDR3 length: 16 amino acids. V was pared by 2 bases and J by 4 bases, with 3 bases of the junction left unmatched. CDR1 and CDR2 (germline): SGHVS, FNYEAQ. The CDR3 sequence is CASSLIAGGVTGELFF. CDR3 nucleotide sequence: TGTGCCAGCAGCTTAATAGCGGGGGGGGTCACCGGGGAGCTGTTTTTT.

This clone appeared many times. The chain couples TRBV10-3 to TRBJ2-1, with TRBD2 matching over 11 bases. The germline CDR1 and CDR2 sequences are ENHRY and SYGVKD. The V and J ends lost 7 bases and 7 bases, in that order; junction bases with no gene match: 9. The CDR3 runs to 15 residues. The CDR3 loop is CAITMGLAESNEQFF. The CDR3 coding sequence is TGTGCCATCACCATGGGACTAGCGGAATCGAATGAGCAGTTCTTC.

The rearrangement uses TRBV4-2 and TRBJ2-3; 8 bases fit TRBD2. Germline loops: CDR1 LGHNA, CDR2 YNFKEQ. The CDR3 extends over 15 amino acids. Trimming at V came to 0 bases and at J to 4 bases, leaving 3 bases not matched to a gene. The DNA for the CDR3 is TGTGCCAGCAGCCAAGAACGGGGGGGAGCAGATACGCAGTATTTT. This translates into CASSQERGGADTQYF.

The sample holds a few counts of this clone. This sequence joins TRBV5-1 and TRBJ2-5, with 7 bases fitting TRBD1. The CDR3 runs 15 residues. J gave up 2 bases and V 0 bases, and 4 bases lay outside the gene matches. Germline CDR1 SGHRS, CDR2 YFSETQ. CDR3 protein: CASSLATGWQETQYF. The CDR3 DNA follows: TGCGCCAGCAGCTTGGCGACAGGGTGGCAAGAGACCCAGTACTTC. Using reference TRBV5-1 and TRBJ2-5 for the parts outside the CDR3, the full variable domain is KAGVTQTPRYLIKTRGQQVTLSCSPISGHRSVSWYQQTPGQGLQFLFEYFSETQRNKGNFPGRFSGRQFSNSRSEMNVSTLELGDSALYLCASSLATGWQETQYFGPGTRLLVL.

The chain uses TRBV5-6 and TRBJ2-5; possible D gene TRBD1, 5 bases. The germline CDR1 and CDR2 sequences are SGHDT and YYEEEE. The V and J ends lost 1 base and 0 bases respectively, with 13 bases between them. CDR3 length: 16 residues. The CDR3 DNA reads TGTGCCAGCAGCTTGTTCTTCAGGGCTTACCAAGAGACCCAGTACTTC. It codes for CASSLFFRAYQETQYF.

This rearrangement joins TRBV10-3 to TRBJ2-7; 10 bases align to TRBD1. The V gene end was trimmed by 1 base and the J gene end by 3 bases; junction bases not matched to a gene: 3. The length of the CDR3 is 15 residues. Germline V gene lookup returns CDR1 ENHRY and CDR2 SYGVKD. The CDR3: CAISELGQGSYEQYF. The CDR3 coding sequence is TGTGCCATCAGTGAGTTGGGACAGGGGAGCTACGAGCAGTACTTC.